The 30 T cell receptor beta chains below all came from one sample that was sequenced in a study of blood T cell repertoires in COVID-19. Some clones are missing from TCRdb's copy, which holds only in-frame ones; the method was immunoSEQ multiplex PCR. This table holds more than 200,000 clones, around 84% found once. Sequencing input: peripheral blood. The receptor set was obtained from a man aged 55 to 70 with acute or convalescent COVID-19.

A single count supports this clone. The rearrangement joins TRBV30 to TRBJ2-7; D not certain. Germline lookup yields CDR1 GTSNPN and CDR2 SVGIG (reference sequence). The CDR3 covers 12 residues. V was clipped by 4 bases and J by 0 bases, with 7 bases between them. Here the CDR3 reads CAWTVSSYEQYF. The CDR3 DNA reads as TGTGCCTGGACAGTCAGCTCCTACGAGCAGTACTTC. Filled out from reference TRBV30 and TRBJ2-7, the complete variable domain reads SQTIHQWPATLVQPVGSPLSLECTVEGTSNPNLYWYRQAAGRGLQLLFYSVGIGQISSEVPQNLSASRPQDRQFILSSKKLLLSDSGFYLCAWTVSSYEQYFGPGTRLTVT.

The gene calls are TRBV3-1 (or the pseudogene TRBV3-2) and TRBJ2-3; TRBD2 matches at 8 bases. The CDR3 is made up of 17 amino acids. J gave up 4 bases and V 4 bases, and 13 bases lay outside the gene matches. The germline V gene has CDR1 LGHDT and CDR2 YNNKEL (reference sequence). CDR3: CASSRTGTRGGADTQYF. DNA of the CDR3: TGTGCCAGCAGCCGGACCGGGACTAGAGGGGGGGCAGATACGCAGTATTTT.

The chain joins TRBV11-2 to TRBJ2-7, with D possibly matching TRBD1 (7 bases). The length of the CDR3 is 17 residues. Germline CDR1 reads SGHAT; CDR2 reads FQNNGV. The V and J ends lost 2 bases and 4 bases respectively, with 21 bases between them. This CDR3 reads CASSLIGGARGEYEQYF. The CDR3 DNA is TGTGCCAGCAGCTTAATTGGAGGCGCCAGGGGGGAATACGAGCAGTACTTC.

The V call is TRBV2, the J call TRBJ1-2; TRBD1 matches 7 bases. The CDR3 has 12 amino acids. Per germline, CDR1 SNHLY and CDR2 FYNNEI. J lost 5 bases, V lost 8 bases, and 5 bases had no gene match. The CDR3 region is CASGQDPYGYTF. Written as DNA, the CDR3 is TGTGCCAGCGGACAGGACCCTTATGGCTACACCTTC. The variable domain in full, completed from reference TRBV2 and TRBJ1-2, reads EPEVTQTPSHQVTQMGQEVILRCVPISNHLYFYWYRQILGQKVEFLVSFYNNEISEKSEIFDDQFSVERPDGSNFTLKIRSTKLEDSAMYFCASGQDPYGYTFGSGTRLTVV.

This clone has just a few counts. The chain joins TRBV11-2 to TRBJ1-3; no definite D call. The CDR3 runs to 13 residues. The V end was cut by 3 bases, the J end by 2 bases, with 5 bases between. Germline lookup yields CDR1 SGHAT and CDR2 FQNNGV. The DNA of the CDR3 is TGTGCCAGCAGCTTTGAGGCTGGAAACACCATATATTTT. Protein: CASSFEAGNTIYF.

The V and J genes are TRBV19 and TRBJ1-5; no clear D gene. Trimming shortened V by 0 bases and J by 4 bases, and 4 bases separated the two germline ends. The CDR3 extends over 13 amino acids. The germline CDR1 and CDR2 sequences are LNHDA and SQIVND (reference sequence). The CDR3 spells CASSIDLNQPQHF. In DNA, the CDR3 is TGTGCCAGTAGTATAGATCTAAATCAGCCCCAGCATTTT.

This clone showed up just a few times. The chain uses TRBV28 and TRBJ1-3; D gene unclear. This CDR3 is built from 17 residues. V lost 4 bases and J lost 0, with 16 bases in between. CDR1 MDHEN and CDR2 SYDVKM come from the germline V gene. The CDR3 nucleotides read TGTGCCAGCAGTTCCTCCGGGATACACTCCTCTGGAAACACCATATATTTT. This encodes CASSSSGIHSSGNTIYF.

This chain joins TRBV24-1 and TRBJ2-3; 10 positions agree with TRBD1. The CDR3 covers 14 residues. CDR1 is KGHDR and CDR2 is SFDVKD in the germline V gene. With 5 bases clipped from V and 4 bases from J, the junction kept 2 bases outside the gene matches. CDR3 loop: CATSVTGGSDTQYF. CDR3 DNA sequence: TGTGCCACCAGTGTGACAGGGGGCTCAGATACGCAGTATTTT.

The chain combines TRBV2 with TRBJ2-4, with D hard to call. The germline V gene encodes CDR1 SNHLY and CDR2 FYNNEI. The length of the CDR3 is 15 residues. The V gene lost 10 bases and the J gene lost 0 bases, with 16 bases spanning the gap. CDR3 DNA: TGTGCCACCCTAGATGGCGTCCCAGCCAAAAACATTCAGTACTTC. It is translated as CATLDGVPAKNIQYF.

The J gene is TRBJ2-7, the V gene TRBV15; D uncertain. V was trimmed by 1 base and J by 4 bases, leaving 14 bases between them. Germline V CDR1 and CDR2: LNHNV, YYDKDF (reference sequence). The CDR3 runs 15 residues. CDR3 amino acids: CATSRVSLVRYEQYF. CDR3 bases: TGTGCCACCAGCAGAGTCAGCCTGGTGAGGTACGAGCAGTACTTC.

The chain is built from TRBV25-1 and TRBJ2-5; TRBD2 matches 10 bases. Looked up from germline, CDR1 is MGHDK and CDR2 is SYGVNS. Trimming took 8 bases from V and 1 from J; bases not matched to a gene: 7. This CDR3 contains 15 residues. The CDR3 here is CASSGASGGQETQYF. The CDR3 region has the DNA TGTGCCAGCTCCGGGGCTAGCGGGGGCCAAGAGACCCAGTACTTC.

This clone came up once. The rearrangement uses TRBV5-1 and TRBJ2-3; 9 bases align to TRBD2. Germline values: CDR1 SGHRS, CDR2 YFSETQ. J was trimmed by 1 base and V by 4 bases; bases with no gene match: 10. The CDR3 length is 17 residues. The CDR3 DNA sequence: TGCGCCAGCAGCCTAGTTGGAGCGGGGGGCCGCACAGATACGCAGTATTTT. The encoded protein is CASSLVGAGGRTDTQYF.

The genes are TRBV7-9 and TRBJ2-7; 10 bases match TRBD1. Per germline, CDR1 SEHNR and CDR2 FQNEAQ (reference sequence). The J segment lost 6 bases and the V segment lost 0 bases, leaving 2 bases of the junction unmatched. The CDR3 has 14 residues. CDR3 DNA sequence: TGTGCCAGCAGCTTAGCCGGGACAGGGGCCGAGCAGTACTTC. This gives the protein CASSLAGTGAEQYF.

This rearrangement joins TRBV28 to TRBJ2-6; D may be TRBD1 (5 bases). The germline V gene has CDR1 MDHEN and CDR2 SYDVKM. The CDR3 spans 14 residues. Trimming took 6 bases from V and 0 from J, leaving 6 bases between them. This chain's CDR3 is CASRDNSGANVLTF. DNA for the CDR3: TGTGCCAGCAGGGACAACTCTGGGGCCAACGTCCTGACTTTC. The full variable domain, with the rest looked up from reference TRBV28 and TRBJ2-6, is DVKVTQSSRYLVKRTGEKVFLECVQDMDHENMFWYRQDPGLGLRLIYFSYDVKMKEKGDIPEGYSVSREKKERFSLILESASTNQTSMYLCASRDNSGANVLTFGAGSRLTVL.

V and J are TRBV5-4 and TRBJ2-7; 12 nucleotides align to TRBD2. Losses at the gene ends were 4 bases for V and 4 bases for J; bases not matched to a gene: 6. Germline V gene data show CDR1 as SGHNT and CDR2 as YYREEE (reference sequence). There are 15 residues in the CDR3. DNA for the CDR3: TGTGCCAGCAGCCCTGGGACTAGCGGGCCTTACGAGCAGTACTTC. Translation: CASSPGTSGPYEQYF.

This chain uses TRBV29-1 with TRBJ2-7, with TRBD1 matching over 7 bases. J gave up 0 bases and V 2 bases, and 7 bases lay outside the gene matches. Germline lookup yields CDR1 SQVTM and CDR2 ANQGSEA. This CDR3 contains 15 residues. The CDR3: CSVELRDSISYEQYF. In DNA, the CDR3 is TGCAGCGTTGAACTCCGGGACAGCATCTCCTACGAGCAGTACTTC.

Note on this clone: This sample also contains other DNA sequences that code for the same CDR3. The chain is built from TRBV19 and TRBJ2-7; D is unclear. Trimming left V 2 bases short and J 0 bases short, with 8 bases between. There are 14 residues in the CDR3. Germline values: CDR1 LNHDA, CDR2 SQIVND (reference sequence). The CDR3 DNA follows: TGTGCCAGTAGTATAATCCCAGGCTCCTACGAGCAGTACTTC. Its translation: CASSIIPGSYEQYF.

The chain combines TRBV10-3 with TRBJ1-1; 7 bases fit TRBD1. The junction had 9 bases not matched to a gene; V was cut back by 6 bases and J by 5 bases. Germline V lookup: CDR1 ENHRY, CDR2 SYGVKD. The CDR3 covers 14 residues. The chain's CDR3 is CAIRWGTELTEAFF. The CDR3 coding sequence is TGTGCCATCAGGTGGGGGACAGAGTTGACTGAAGCTTTCTTT.

The chain couples TRBV4-1 to TRBJ2-7, with D tentatively TRBD1 (5 bases). Germline values: CDR1 MGHRA, CDR2 YSYEKL. V was pared by 0 bases and J by 1 base, with 7 bases between. The CDR3 loop spans 14 amino acids. The CDR3 spells CASSQEAGSYEQYF. For the CDR3, the DNA is TGCGCCAGCAGCCAAGAAGCAGGGTCCTACGAGCAGTACTTC.

About this clone: Other DNA sequences in this sample translate to the same CDR3. CDR3 sequence reads: CASGGGYGYTF. The CDR3 DNA reads TGTGCCAGCGGTGGAGGCTATGGCTACACCTTC. V and J are TRBV10-3 and TRBJ1-2; D is unclear. The CDR3 sequence is 11 residues long. V was pared by 10 bases and J by 4 bases, with 10 bases between. The germline V gene encodes CDR1 ENHRY and CDR2 SYGVKD.

This clone was recorded once. This chain uses TRBV25-1 with TRBJ2-7; no clear D gene. CDR3 length: 15 residues. The V gene's germline CDR1 is MGHDK and CDR2 SYGVNS. Between the trimmed V and J ends, which lost 5 bases and 3 bases, there was a span of 17 bases. The CDR3 nucleotides read TGTGCCAGCAGTTTCAACTCTGGGCACCTCTACGAGCAGTACTTC. Translation gives CASSFNSGHLYEQYF.

V and J are TRBV6-5 and TRBJ2-7; 10 bases map to TRBD1. Per germline, CDR1 MNHEY and CDR2 SVGAGI. The CDR3 spans 15 residues. V was clipped by 2 bases and J by 4 bases; unmatched bases: 5. The CDR3 region is CASSYTGQGTYEQYF. CDR3 nucleotide sequence: TGTGCCAGCAGTTACACGGGACAGGGGACATACGAGCAGTACTTC.

This clone was seen a handful of times. The same CDR3 can be traced to other DNA sequences in this sample. J is TRBJ1-5 and V is TRBV28, with 8 bases fitting TRBD1. CDR1 and CDR2 (germline): MDHEN, SYDVKM. CDR3 length: 16 residues. Trimming at V came to 2 bases and at J to 0 bases, leaving 3 bases not matched to a gene. CDR3 DNA: TGTGCCAGCAGTTTACTCGGACAGGGTAGCAATCAGCCCCAGCATTTT. It codes for CASSLLGQGSNQPQHF.

CDR3 protein: CASSLPGGSTYEQYF. The CDR3 nucleotides are TGCGCCAGCAGCTTACCCGGGGGGAGTACTTACGAGCAGTACTTC. The chain links TRBV5-1 to TRBJ2-7; 7 nucleotides agree with TRBD2. The CDR3 extends over 15 amino acids. V trimming: 2 bases; J trimming: 4 bases; junction bases outside the gene matches: 9. Per the germline V gene, CDR1 is SGHRS and CDR2 is YFSETQ.

The chain joins TRBV7-6 to TRBJ2-5, with D unclear. The V gene's germline CDR1 is SGHVS and CDR2 FNYEAQ. This CDR3 comprises 22 residues. V dropped 0 bases and J dropped 1 base, with 30 bases sitting between them. This CDR3 is CASSLAPLKPQLPPGFQETQYF. In DNA form, the CDR3 reads TGTGCCAGCAGCTTAGCCCCCTTAAAGCCGCAACTTCCCCCCGGTTTCCAAGAGACCCAGTACTTC.

The V gene is TRBV29-1, the J gene TRBJ1-4; the D is unclear. Per the germline V gene, CDR1 is SQVTM and CDR2 is ANQGSEA. This CDR3 has 14 residues. The ends were cut back, 2 bases at V and 7 bases at J, with 14 bases in the middle. CDR3 in amino acids: CSVESREGGEKLFF. As DNA, the CDR3 is TGCAGCGTTGAAAGTCGGGAGGGTGGTGAAAAACTGTTTTTT.

This rearrangement joins TRBV7-2 to TRBJ2-3, with TRBD2 matching over 13 bases. The CDR3 length is 16 residues. Germline V CDR1 and CDR2: SGHTA, FQGNSA. V trimming: 5 bases; J trimming: 4 bases; junction bases outside the gene matches: 6. The CDR3 sequence is CASSPRLAGGSDTQYF. CDR3 sequence (DNA): TGTGCCAGCAGCCCGAGACTAGCGGGAGGTTCAGATACGCAGTATTTT.

The V call is TRBV5-1, the J call TRBJ2-5, with D uncertain. V was cut by 1 base and J by 0 bases, with 7 bases left in between. The CDR3 sequence is 14 residues long. The germline V gene has CDR1 SGHRS and CDR2 YFSETQ. CDR3 protein: CASSLWSDQETQYF. The CDR3 DNA reads TGCGCCAGCAGCTTGTGGTCGGACCAAGAGACCCAGTACTTC.

This chain connects TRBV30 to TRBJ2-4, with 8 bases fitting TRBD1. With V trimmed by 7 bases and J by 4 bases, 6 bases remained unmatched. CDR3 length: 13 residues. CDR1 and CDR2 (germline): GTSNPN, SVGIG (reference sequence). The CDR3 DNA follows: TGTGCCTCCGACAGGACAGGGAAAAACATTCAGTACTTC. Translation gives CASDRTGKNIQYF.

The genes are TRBV2 and TRBJ1-2; maybe TRBD1 (6 bases). The CDR3 has 14 amino acids. Germline V CDR1 and CDR2: SNHLY, FYNNEI. V was trimmed by 8 bases and J by 2 bases, leaving 15 bases between them. CDR3: CASGSRGGNYGYTF. Written as DNA, the CDR3 is TGTGCCAGCGGATCCAGGGGAGGGAACTATGGCTACACCTTC.